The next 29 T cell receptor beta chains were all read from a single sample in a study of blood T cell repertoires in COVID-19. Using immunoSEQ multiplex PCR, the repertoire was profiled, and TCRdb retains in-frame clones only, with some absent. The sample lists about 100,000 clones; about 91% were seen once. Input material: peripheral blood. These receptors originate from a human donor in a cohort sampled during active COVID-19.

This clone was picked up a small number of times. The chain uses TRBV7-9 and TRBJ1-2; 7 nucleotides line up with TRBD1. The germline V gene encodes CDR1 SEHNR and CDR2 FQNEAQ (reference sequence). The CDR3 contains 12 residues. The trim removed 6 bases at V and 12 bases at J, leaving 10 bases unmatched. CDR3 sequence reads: CASRRDRDFDTF. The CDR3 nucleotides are TGTGCCAGCAGGAGAGACAGGGATTTCGACACCTTC.

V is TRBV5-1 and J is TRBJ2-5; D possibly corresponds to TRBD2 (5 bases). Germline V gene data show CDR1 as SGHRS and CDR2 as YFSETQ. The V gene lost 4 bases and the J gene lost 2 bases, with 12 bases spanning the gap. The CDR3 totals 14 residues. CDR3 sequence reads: CASSPSPAQETQYF. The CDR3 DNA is TGCGCCAGCAGCCCTAGCCCAGCGCAAGAGACCCAGTACTTC.

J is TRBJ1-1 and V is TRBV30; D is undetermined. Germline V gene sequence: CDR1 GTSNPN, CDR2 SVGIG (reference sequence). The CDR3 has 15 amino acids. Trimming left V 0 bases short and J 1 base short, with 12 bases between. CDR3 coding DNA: TGTGCCTGGAGTGTTATTGGTTTCGGGAACACTGAAGCTTTCTTT. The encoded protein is CAWSVIGFGNTEAFF.

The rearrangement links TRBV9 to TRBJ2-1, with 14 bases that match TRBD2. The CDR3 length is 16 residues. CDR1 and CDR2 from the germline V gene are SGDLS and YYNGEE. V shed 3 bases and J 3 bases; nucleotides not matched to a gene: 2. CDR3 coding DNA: TGTGCCAGCAGCGAGGGACTAGCGGGGGTCTACAATGAGCAGTTCTTC. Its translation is CASSEGLAGVYNEQFF.

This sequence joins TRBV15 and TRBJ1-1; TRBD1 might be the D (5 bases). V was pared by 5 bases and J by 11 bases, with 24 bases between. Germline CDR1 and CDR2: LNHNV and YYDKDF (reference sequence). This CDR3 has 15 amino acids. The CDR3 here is CATSLGQGLFSAAFF. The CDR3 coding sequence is TGTGCCACCAGCTTGGGGCAGGGCCTCTTCTCTGCGGCTTTCTTT.

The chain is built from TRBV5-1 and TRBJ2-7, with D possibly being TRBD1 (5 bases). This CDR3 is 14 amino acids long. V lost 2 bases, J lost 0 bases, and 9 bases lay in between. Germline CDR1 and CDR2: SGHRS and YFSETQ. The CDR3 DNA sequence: TGCGCCAGCAGCTTTACAGGTTACTCCTACGAGCAGTACTTC. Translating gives CASSFTGYSYEQYF. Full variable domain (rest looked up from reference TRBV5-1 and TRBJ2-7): KAGVTQTPRYLIKTRGQQVTLSCSPISGHRSVSWYQQTPGQGLQFLFEYFSETQRNKGNFPGRFSGRQFSNSRSEMNVSTLELGDSALYLCASSFTGYSYEQYFGPGTRLTVT.

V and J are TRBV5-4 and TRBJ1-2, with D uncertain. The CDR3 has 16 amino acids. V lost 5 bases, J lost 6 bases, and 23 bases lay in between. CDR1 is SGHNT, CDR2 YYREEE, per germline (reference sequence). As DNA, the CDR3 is TGTGCCAGCAGGTTCACGATGATTCGGACTAGCGATGGCTACACCTTC. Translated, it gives CASRFTMIRTSDGYTF.

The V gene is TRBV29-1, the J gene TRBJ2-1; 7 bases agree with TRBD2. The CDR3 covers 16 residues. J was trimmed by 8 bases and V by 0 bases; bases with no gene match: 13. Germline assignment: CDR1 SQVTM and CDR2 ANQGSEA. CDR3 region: CSVEDFGREWGDEQFF. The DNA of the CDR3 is TGCAGCGTTGAAGATTTTGGGCGGGAGTGGGGGGATGAGCAGTTCTTC.

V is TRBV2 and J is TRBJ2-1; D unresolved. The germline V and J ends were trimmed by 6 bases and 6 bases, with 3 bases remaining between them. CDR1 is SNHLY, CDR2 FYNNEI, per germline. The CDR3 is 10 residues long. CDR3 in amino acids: CASRANEQFF. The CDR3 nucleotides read TGTGCCAGCAGGGCCAATGAGCAGTTCTTC.

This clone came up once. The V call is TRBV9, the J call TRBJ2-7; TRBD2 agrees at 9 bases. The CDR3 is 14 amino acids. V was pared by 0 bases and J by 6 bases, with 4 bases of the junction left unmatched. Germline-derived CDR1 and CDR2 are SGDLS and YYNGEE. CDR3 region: CASSVGSSGVEQYF. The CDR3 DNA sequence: TGTGCCAGCAGCGTAGGGTCTAGCGGGGTCGAGCAGTACTTC.

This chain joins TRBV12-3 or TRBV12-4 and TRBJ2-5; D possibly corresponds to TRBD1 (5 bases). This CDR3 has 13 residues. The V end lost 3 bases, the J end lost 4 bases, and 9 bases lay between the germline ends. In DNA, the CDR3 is TGTGCCAGCAGTTTTGGAAGGGGAGAGACCCAGTACTTC. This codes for CASSFGRGETQYF.

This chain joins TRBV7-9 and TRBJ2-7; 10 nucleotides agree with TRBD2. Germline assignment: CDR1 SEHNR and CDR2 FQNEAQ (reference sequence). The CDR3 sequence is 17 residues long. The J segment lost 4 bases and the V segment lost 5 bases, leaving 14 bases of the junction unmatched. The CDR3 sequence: CASSPFSGRPGGYEQYF. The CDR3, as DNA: TGTGCCAGCAGCCCATTTAGCGGGAGGCCGGGAGGTTACGAGCAGTACTTC.

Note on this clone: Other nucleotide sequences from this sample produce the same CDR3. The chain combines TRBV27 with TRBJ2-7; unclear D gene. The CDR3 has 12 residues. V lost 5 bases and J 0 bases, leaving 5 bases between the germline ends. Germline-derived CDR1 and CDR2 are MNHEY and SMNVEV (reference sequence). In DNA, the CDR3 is TGTGCCAGCAGTACGAGCTCCTACGAGCAGTACTTC. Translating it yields CASSTSSYEQYF.

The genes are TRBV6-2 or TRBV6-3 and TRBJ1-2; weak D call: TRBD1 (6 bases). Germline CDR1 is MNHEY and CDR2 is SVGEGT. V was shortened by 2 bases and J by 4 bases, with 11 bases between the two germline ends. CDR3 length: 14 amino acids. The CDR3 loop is CASSYIGQSYGYTF. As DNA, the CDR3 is TGTGCCAGCAGTTACATTGGACAGTCCTATGGCTACACCTTC.

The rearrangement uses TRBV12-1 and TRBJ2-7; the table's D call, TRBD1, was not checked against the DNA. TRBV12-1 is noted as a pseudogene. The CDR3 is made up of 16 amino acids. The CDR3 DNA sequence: TGTGCCAGCAGGGGCATCCTTCCCTTTGGGTTCTACGAGCAGTACTTC. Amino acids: CASRGILPFGFYEQYF.

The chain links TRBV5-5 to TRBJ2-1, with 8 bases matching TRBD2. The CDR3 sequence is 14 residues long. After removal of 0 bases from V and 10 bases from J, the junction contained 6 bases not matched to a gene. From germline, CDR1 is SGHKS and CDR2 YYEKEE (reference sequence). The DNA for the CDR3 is TGTGCCAGCAGCTTGGGTAGCGGGATTCGAGAGCAGTTCTTC. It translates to CASSLGSGIREQFF.

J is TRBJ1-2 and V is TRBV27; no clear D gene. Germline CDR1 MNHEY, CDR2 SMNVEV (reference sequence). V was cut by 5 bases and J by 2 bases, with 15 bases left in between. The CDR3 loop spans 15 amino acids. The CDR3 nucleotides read TGTGCCAGCAGTCGGAACGGGGTCCAGAACTATGGCTACACCTTC. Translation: CASSRNGVQNYGYTF.

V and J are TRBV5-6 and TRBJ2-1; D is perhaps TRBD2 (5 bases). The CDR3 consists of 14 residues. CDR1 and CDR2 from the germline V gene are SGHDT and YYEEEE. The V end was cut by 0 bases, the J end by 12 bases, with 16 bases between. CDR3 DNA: TGTGCCAGCAGCTTGGGCTCTAGCTACGGCCGGCAGTTCTTC. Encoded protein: CASSLGSSYGRQFF.

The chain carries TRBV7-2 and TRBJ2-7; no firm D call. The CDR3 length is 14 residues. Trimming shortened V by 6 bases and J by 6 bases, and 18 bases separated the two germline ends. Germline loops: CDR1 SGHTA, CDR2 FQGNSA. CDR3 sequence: CASSPGSNSAEQYF. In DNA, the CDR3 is TGTGCCAGCAGTCCCGGGTCAAACTCAGCCGAGCAGTACTTC.

The CDR3 loop is CASSPMSAQETQYF. CDR3 coding DNA: TGTGCCAGCAGCCCCATGAGCGCGCAAGAGACCCAGTACTTC. V is TRBV9 and J is TRBJ2-5; no clear D. Germline-derived CDR1 and CDR2 are SGDLS and YYNGEE. V lost 4 bases and J 2 bases, leaving 12 bases between the germline ends. The CDR3 covers 14 residues. Complete variable domain (other parts from reference TRBV9 and TRBJ2-5): DSGVTQTPKHLITATGQRVTLRCSPRSGDLSVYWYQQSLDQGLQFLIQYYNGEERAKGNILERFSAQQFPDLHSELNLSSLELGDSALYFCASSPMSAQETQYFGPGTRLLVL.

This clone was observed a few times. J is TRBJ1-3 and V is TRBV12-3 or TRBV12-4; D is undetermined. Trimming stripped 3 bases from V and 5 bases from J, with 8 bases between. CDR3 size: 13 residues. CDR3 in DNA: TGTGCCAGCAGTTTTGGGCCGCGAAACACCATATATTTT. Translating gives CASSFGPRNTIYF.

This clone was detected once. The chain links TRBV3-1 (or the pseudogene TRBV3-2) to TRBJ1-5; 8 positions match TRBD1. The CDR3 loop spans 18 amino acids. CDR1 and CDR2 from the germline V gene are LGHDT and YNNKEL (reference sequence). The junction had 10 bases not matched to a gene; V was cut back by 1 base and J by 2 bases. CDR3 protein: CASSQGDRSNWRNQPQHF. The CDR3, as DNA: TGTGCCAGCAGCCAAGGGGACAGGTCGAATTGGCGCAATCAGCCCCAGCATTTT.

The CDR3 DNA reads as TGTGCCAGCAGCACTAAACCCAGGGTGGGGAACACTGAAGCTTTCTTT. Translating it yields CASSTKPRVGNTEAFF. The chain employs TRBV28 and TRBJ1-1, with a tentative D call TRBD1 (5 bases). With 6 bases removed from V and 1 base from J, the gap between germline ends came to 18 bases. Germline V gene sequence: CDR1 MDHEN, CDR2 SYDVKM. The CDR3 covers 16 residues.

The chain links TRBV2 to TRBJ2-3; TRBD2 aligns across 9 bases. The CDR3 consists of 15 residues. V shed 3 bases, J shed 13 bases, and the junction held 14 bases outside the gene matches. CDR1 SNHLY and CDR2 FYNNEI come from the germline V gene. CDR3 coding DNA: TGTGCCAGCAGTGAGGGCGGGGGGGCTCCCCTGTGGGAGTATTTT. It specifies CASSEGGGAPLWEYF.

The CDR3 loop reads CASSPAGGYNEQFF. CDR3 nucleotide sequence: TGTGCCAGCAGCCCAGCGGGGGGGTACAATGAGCAGTTCTTC. V gene TRBV7-2 combines with J gene TRBJ2-1; 10 bases line up with TRBD2. The V gene's germline CDR1 is SGHTA and CDR2 FQGNSA. This CDR3 has 14 residues. With 5 bases clipped from V and 4 bases from J, the junction kept 2 bases outside the gene matches.

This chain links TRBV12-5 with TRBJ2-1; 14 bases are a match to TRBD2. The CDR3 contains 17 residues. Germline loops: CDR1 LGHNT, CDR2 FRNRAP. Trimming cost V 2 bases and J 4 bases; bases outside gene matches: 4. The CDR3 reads CASGLLGTSGGYNEQFF. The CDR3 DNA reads TGTGCTAGTGGTTTGCTCGGGACTAGCGGGGGTTACAATGAGCAGTTCTTC.

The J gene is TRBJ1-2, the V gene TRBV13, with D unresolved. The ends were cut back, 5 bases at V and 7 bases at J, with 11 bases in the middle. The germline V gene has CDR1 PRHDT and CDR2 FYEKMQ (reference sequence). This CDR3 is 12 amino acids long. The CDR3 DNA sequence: TGTGCCAGCAGCCTGGAGCAGTCTGGCTACACCTTC. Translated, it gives CASSLEQSGYTF.

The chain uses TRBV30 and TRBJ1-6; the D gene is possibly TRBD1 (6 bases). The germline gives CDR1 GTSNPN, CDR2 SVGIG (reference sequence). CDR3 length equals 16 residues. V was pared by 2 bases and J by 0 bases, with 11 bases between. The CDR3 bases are TGTGCCTGGAGTTACCAGGGGAGCTCCTATAATTCACCCCTCCACTTT. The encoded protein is CAWSYQGSSYNSPLHF.

The chain's CDR3 is CSVCVRQETQYF. The CDR3 region has the DNA TGCAGCGTCTGCGTACGGCAAGAGACCCAGTACTTC. The rearrangement uses TRBV29-1 and TRBJ2-5; D not certain. In germline, CDR1 is SQVTM, CDR2 ANQGSEA. This CDR3 contains 12 residues. Trimming shortened V by 6 bases and J by 2 bases, and 10 bases separated the two germline ends. Full variable domain (missing parts from reference TRBV29-1 and TRBJ2-5): SAVISQKPSRDICQRGTSLTIQCQVDSQVTMMFWYRQQPGQSLTLIATANQGSEATYESGFVIDKFPISRPNLTFSTLTVSNMSPEDSSIYLCSVCVRQETQYFGPGTRLLVL.